One TCR beta chain is described in this entry. What it binds is not known. The primer mix had 60 Vbeta and 13 Jbeta primers. Produced via immunoSEQ multiplex PCR; TCRdb's table is partial and in-frame only. The top ten hold 6.2% of the sample, which has tens of thousands of clones, roughly 80% seen once. The data were obtained in a study of cytomegalovirus exposure and HLA in healthy donors. Study-level results: CMV serostatus alone was available as immune exposure information.

The TCR comes from a woman between 45 and 65 years old in good health and CMV-seropositive. The sequencing input was PBMCs.

The CDR3 loop reads CASSVGGAGGGDTQYF. The CDR3 region has the DNA TGTGCCAGCAGCGTAGGTGGAGCGGGAGGAGGGGATACGCAGTATTTT. The chain combines TRBV9 with TRBJ2-3, with 9 bases aligning to TRBD2. This CDR3 is 16 amino acids long. The V segment lost 0 bases and the J segment 6 bases; nucleotides outside the gene matches: 8. The V gene's germline CDR1 is SGDLS and CDR2 YYNGEE.